The clone carrying this TCR beta chain is a singleton in its sample. This entry belongs to a study of blood T cells in healthy people across ages. Sample-barcoded 5' priming and a J-beta primer mix drove a second PCR of about 6 to 12 cycles. The template-switch adaptor, which had 12 random nucleotides, put a tag on each cDNA molecule. TCRdb called the 5' RACE reads again in MiXCR, with one record for every CDR3 protein. The repertoire holds about 290,000 distinct CDR3 sequences, with about 25% as singletons. The donors, healthy Caucasians from Russia, were aged roughly 6 to 90. Isolating PBMCs gave at least 6.5 million of these cells per sample. Total RNA extraction produced at least 5.5 micrograms (per sample) for the study. V shed 6 bases and J 3 bases; nucleotides not matched to a gene: 8. Germline CDR1 reads MNHEY; CDR2 reads SVGEGT. The CDR3 sequence is 17 residues long.

V usage is TRBV6-2 or TRBV6-3 and J usage is TRBJ2-1, with 13 nucleotides matching TRBD2. The sequence came from an older woman in good health. The specimen sequenced was blood. The CDR3 sequence is CASRAGTSGINYNEQFF. The CDR3 nucleotides are TGTGCCAGCAGAGCCGGGACTAGCGGGATTAACTACAATGAGCAGTTCTTC.